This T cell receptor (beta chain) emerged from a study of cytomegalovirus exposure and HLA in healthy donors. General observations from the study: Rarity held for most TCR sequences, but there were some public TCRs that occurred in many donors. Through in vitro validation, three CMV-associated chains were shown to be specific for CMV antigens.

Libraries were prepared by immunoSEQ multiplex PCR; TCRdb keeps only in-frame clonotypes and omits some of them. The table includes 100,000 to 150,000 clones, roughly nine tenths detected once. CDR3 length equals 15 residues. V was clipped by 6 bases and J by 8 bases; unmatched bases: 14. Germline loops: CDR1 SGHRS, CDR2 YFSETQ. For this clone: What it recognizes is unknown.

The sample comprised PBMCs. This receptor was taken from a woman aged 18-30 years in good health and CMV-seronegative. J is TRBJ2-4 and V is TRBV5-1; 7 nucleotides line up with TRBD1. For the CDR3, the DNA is TGCGCCAGCAACCCAAAAGGGGGCAAGAGGGACATTCAGTACTTC. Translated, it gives CASNPKGGKRDIQYF.